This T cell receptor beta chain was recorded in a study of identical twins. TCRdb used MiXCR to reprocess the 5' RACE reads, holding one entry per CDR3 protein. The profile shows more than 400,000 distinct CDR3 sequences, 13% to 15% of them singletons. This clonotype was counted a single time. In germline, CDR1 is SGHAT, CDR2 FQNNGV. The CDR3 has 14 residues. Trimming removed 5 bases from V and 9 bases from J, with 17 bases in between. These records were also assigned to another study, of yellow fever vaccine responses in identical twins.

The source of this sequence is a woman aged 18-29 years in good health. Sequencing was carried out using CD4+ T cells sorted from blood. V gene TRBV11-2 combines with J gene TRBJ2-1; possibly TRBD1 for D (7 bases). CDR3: CASSPGQQGGEQFF. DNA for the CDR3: TGTGCCAGCAGCCCGGGCCAGCAGGGGGGTGAGCAGTTCTTC. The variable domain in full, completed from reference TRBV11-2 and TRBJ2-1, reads EAGVAQSPRYKIIEKRQSVAFWCNPISGHATLYWYQQILGQGPKLLIQFQNNGVVDDSQLPKDRFSAERLKGVDSTLKIQPAKLEDSAVYLCASSPGQQGGEQFFGPGTRLTVL.